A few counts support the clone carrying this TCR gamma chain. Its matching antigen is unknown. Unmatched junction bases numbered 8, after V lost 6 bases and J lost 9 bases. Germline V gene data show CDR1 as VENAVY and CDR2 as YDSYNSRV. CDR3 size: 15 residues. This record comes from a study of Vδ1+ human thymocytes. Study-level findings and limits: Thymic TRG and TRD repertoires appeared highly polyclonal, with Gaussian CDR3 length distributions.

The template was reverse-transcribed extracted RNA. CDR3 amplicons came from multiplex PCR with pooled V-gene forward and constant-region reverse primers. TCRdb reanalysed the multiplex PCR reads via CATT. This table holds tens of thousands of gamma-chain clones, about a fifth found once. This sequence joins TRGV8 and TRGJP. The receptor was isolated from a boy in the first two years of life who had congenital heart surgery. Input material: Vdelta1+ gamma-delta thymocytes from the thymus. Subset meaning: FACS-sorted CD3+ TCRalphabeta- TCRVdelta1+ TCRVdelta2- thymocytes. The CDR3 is CATWRERLGKKIKVF. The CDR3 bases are TGTGCCACCTGGAGGGAAAGGTTGGGCAAAAAAATCAAGGTATTT.